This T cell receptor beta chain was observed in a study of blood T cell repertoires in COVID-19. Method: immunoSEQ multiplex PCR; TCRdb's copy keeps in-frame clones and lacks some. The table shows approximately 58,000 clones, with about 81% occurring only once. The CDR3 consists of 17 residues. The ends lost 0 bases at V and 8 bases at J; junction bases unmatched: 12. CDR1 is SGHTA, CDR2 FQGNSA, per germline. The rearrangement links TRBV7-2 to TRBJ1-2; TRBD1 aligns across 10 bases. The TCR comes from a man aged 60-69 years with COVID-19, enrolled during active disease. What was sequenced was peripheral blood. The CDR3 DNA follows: TGTGCCAGCAGCTTAGCGAGGGGACAGGGGAGGCTAGGGGGCTACACCTTC. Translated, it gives CASSLARGQGRLGGYTF.